This record covers a single T cell receptor beta chain. The protocol was immunoSEQ multiplex PCR, while the TCRdb copy is restricted to in-frame clones and leaves out a portion. The table records roughly 80,000 clones, about 88% of them present only once. This sample was included in a study of control samples from healthy donors and cancer patients. Specimen: blood. This receptor was identified in a woman aged 45-65 years in good health.

CDR3 DNA: TGTGCCAGCAGGCTTAACTACGGGCCCGGTGGCACTGAAGCTTTCTTT. Its translation: CASRLNYGPGGTEAFF. This chain joins TRBV6-6 and TRBJ1-1; D not resolved. The CDR3 is 16 residues long. CDR1 MNHNY and CDR2 SVGAGI come from the germline V gene (reference sequence). V was shortened by 6 bases and J by 4 bases, with 21 bases between the two germline ends.